This TCR beta chain comes out of a study of blood T cell repertoires in COVID-19. At the level of the study: COVID-19 samples, acute and convalescent, were from the United States, Italy and Spain. Sample material is recorded as cDNA or gDNA derived from T cells, B-cell-depleted T cells, or PBMCs.

Per the original data handling: Amplification with reference gene primers provided the estimates of nucleated cell counts. TCRdb keeps only in-frame clones here, not all; method: immunoSEQ multiplex PCR. Clone size and the V and J calls come from that table; the DNA yielded D and trimming. In the table there are about 10,000 clones, about 86% of which are singletons. Germline loops: CDR1 SGHRS, CDR2 YFSETQ. This CDR3 has 16 amino acids. V lost 0 bases, J lost 3 bases, and 6 bases stayed unmatched. The sequence came from a human donor in a cohort sampled during active COVID-19. The sequenced sample consisted of peripheral blood. The chain couples TRBV5-1 to TRBJ2-1; TRBD1 aligns across 7 bases. The CDR3 DNA sequence: TGCGCCAGCAGCTTGGACGTGGCAGGGGGCTACAATGAGCAGTTCTTC. Translating it yields CASSLDVAGGYNEQFF.